The 10 T cell receptor beta chains below come from one sample, sequenced in a study of blood T cell repertoires in COVID-19. Method: immunoSEQ multiplex PCR; TCRdb's copy keeps in-frame clones and lacks some. The sample consists of 150,000 or so clones, about 90% of them appearing once. Input material: peripheral blood. The receptors come from a man aged 45-65 years with acute or convalescent COVID-19.

The rearrangement links TRBV25-1 to TRBJ2-7; D is possibly TRBD2 (6 bases). Germline V CDR1 and CDR2: MGHDK, SYGVNS. This CDR3 region has 14 residues. V shed 5 bases and J shed 2 bases, with 13 bases lying between them. The CDR3 loop is CASSTSQGTYEQYF. DNA for the CDR3: TGTGCCAGCAGTACTAGCCAGGGAACCTACGAGCAGTACTTC.

V gene TRBV4-1 combines with J gene TRBJ2-2; D possibly corresponds to TRBD1 (5 bases). The CDR3 is 14 residues long. Trimming left V 0 bases short and J 8 bases short, with 10 bases between. Looked up from germline, CDR1 is MGHRA and CDR2 is YSYEKL. The DNA for the CDR3 is TGCGCCAGCAGCCAAGATGGGGCGGCTGGGGAGCTGTTTTTT. Amino acid sequence: CASSQDGAAGELFF.

The rearrangement uses TRBV27 and TRBJ2-1, with 7 bases identical to TRBD1. The junction had 6 bases not matched to a gene; V was cut back by 6 bases and J by 4 bases. The CDR3 contains 14 residues. Germline values: CDR1 MNHEY, CDR2 SMNVEV (reference sequence). CDR3 DNA: TGTGCCAGCAGCTTCAGGGACAGTTACAATGAGCAGTTCTTC. Protein product: CASSFRDSYNEQFF.

The V and J genes are TRBV5-1 and TRBJ1-5; D may be TRBD1 (6 bases). The germline V gene encodes CDR1 SGHRS and CDR2 YFSETQ. Trimming stripped 4 bases from V and 6 bases from J, with 17 bases between. The CDR3 contains 15 residues. CDR3 DNA: TGCGCCAGCAGCCTTGGAGGGGGGGGCGGTCAGCCCCAGCATTTT. Protein: CASSLGGGGGQPQHF.

The chain joins TRBV7-2 to TRBJ1-5, with D possibly matching TRBD1 (5 bases). V lost 5 bases to trimming and J lost 7 bases, with 15 bases between them. Germline loops: CDR1 SGHTA, CDR2 FQGNSA. This CDR3 contains 14 residues. The CDR3 here is CASSLGWGDQPQHF. As DNA, the CDR3 is TGTGCCAGCAGCCTGGGGTGGGGGGACCAGCCCCAGCATTTT.

The chain combines TRBV19 with TRBJ1-6; tentative D call: TRBD1 (6 bases). Germline-derived CDR1 and CDR2 are LNHDA and SQIVND (reference sequence). This CDR3 region has 14 residues. The ends were cut back, 4 bases at V and 5 bases at J, with 9 bases in the middle. CDR3 in DNA: TGTGCCAGTAGTACCTGGACAGATAATTCACCCCTCCACTTT. Translating it yields CASSTWTDNSPLHF.

V gene TRBV28 combines with J gene TRBJ1-5; 9 positions agree with TRBD1. This CDR3 has 15 amino acids. V shed 6 bases, J shed 6 bases, and the junction held 9 bases outside the gene matches. The germline CDR1 and CDR2 sequences are MDHEN and SYDVKM. The CDR3 reads CASRTTGTGIQPQHF. The CDR3 region has the DNA TGTGCCAGCAGAACCACCGGGACAGGGATTCAGCCCCAGCATTTT. Full variable domain (missing parts from reference TRBV28 and TRBJ1-5): DVKVTQSSRYLVKRTGEKVFLECVQDMDHENMFWYRQDPGLGLRLIYFSYDVKMKEKGDIPEGYSVSREKKERFSLILESASTNQTSMYLCASRTTGTGIQPQHFGDGTRLSIL.

The chain combines TRBV27 with TRBJ1-5, with 10 bases aligning to TRBD1. The junction had 5 bases not matched to a gene; V was cut back by 5 bases and J by 7 bases. The CDR3 has 14 residues. CDR1 and CDR2 (germline): MNHEY, SMNVEV (reference sequence). CDR3 nucleotides: TGTGCCAGCAGTCCCGGGACAGGGGAACAGCCCCAGCATTTT. Its translation is CASSPGTGEQPQHF.

The rearrangement joins TRBV7-9 to TRBJ1-2; D unresolved. The germline CDR1 and CDR2 sequences are SEHNR and FQNEAQ (reference sequence). The CDR3 runs to 9 residues. V gave up 10 bases and J gave up 8 bases, with 8 bases separating them. DNA of the CDR3: TGTGCCACTGGCGGGGGCTACACCTTC. Its protein is CATGGGYTF.

V is TRBV9 and J is TRBJ1-6; D remains unclear. Germline V gene sequence: CDR1 SGDLS, CDR2 YYNGEE. CDR3 size: 15 residues. V was trimmed by 3 bases and J by 8 bases, leaving 15 bases between them. The CDR3 bases are TGTGCCAGCAGCGCTACGGCGGCAGCGGATTCACCCCTCCACTTT. Translation gives CASSATAAADSPLHF. Using reference TRBV9 and TRBJ1-6 for the parts outside the CDR3, the full variable domain is DSGVTQTPKHLITATGQRVTLRCSPRSGDLSVYWYQQSLDQGLQFLIQYYNGEERAKGNILERFSAQQFPDLHSELNLSSLELGDSALYFCASSATAAADSPLHFGNGTRLTVT.